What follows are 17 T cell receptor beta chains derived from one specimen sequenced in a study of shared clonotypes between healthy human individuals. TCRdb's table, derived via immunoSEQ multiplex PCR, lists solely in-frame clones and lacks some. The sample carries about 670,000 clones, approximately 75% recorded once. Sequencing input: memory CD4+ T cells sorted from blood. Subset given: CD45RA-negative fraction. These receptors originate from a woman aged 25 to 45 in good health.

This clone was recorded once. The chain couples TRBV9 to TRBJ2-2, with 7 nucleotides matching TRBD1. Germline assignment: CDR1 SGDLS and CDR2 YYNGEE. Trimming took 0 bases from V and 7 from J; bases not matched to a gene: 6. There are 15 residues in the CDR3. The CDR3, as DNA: TGTGCCAGCAGCGTAGATCCAGGGGGAAACGGGGAGCTGTTTTTT. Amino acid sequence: CASSVDPGGNGELFF.

CDR3 DNA sequence: TGTGCCTCTAGCGCATACTTAAGCACAGATACGCAGTATTTT. Its translation: CASSAYLSTDTQYF. V gene TRBV7-3 combines with J gene TRBJ2-3, with D maybe TRBD2 (6 bases). The germline CDR1 and CDR2 sequences are SGHTA and FQGTGA. This CDR3 is 14 amino acids long. The V gene lost 11 bases and the J gene lost 0 bases, with 15 bases spanning the gap.

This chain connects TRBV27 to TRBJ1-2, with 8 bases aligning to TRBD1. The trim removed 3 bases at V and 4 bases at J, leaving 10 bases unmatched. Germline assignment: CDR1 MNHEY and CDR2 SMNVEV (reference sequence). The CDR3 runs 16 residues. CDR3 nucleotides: TGTGCCAGCAGTTTGGAGCCGGGACAGGTCTTCTATGGCTACACCTTC. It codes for CASSLEPGQVFYGYTF.

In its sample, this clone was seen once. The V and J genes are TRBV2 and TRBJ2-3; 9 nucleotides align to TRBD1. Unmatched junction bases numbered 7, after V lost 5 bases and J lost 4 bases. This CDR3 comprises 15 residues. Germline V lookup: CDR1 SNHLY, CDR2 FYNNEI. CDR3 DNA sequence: TGTGCCAGCAGTACGCAACAGGGGGCAGCAGATACGCAGTATTTT. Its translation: CASSTQQGAADTQYF.

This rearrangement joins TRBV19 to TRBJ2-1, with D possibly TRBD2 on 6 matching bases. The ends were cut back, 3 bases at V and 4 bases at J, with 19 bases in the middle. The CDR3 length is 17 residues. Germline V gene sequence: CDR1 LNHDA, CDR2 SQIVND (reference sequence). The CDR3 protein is CASSMASAGTGYNEQFF. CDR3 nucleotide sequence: TGTGCCAGTAGTATGGCATCCGCGGGAACGGGATACAATGAGCAGTTCTTC.

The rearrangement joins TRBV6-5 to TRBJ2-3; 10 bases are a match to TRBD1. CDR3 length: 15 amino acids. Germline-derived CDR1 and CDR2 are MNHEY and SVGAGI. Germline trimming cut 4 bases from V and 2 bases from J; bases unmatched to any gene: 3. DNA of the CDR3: TGTGCCAGCAGTTTAAGACAGGGGGCCACAGATACGCAGTATTTT. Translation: CASSLRQGATDTQYF.

The CDR3 DNA reads TGTGCCTGGGGGGAACTGGGACTAGCGTACGAGCAGTACTTC. Its protein product is CAWGELGLAYEQYF. The genes are TRBV30 and TRBJ2-7; 10 bases fit TRBD2. With V trimmed by 5 bases and J by 4 bases, 8 bases remained unmatched. Germline-derived CDR1 and CDR2 are GTSNPN and SVGIG (reference sequence). The CDR3 sequence is 14 residues long.

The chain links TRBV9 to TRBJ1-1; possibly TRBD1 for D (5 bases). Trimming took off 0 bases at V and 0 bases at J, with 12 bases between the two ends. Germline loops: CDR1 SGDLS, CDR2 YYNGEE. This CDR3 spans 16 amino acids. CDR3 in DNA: TGTGCCAGCAGCGTAGGAAGGGGACCCTTGAACACTGAAGCTTTCTTT. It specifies CASSVGRGPLNTEAFF.

CDR3 protein: CASSWTVGYSGNTIYF. The CDR3 DNA sequence: TGTGCCAGCAGTTGGACAGTTGGCTACTCTGGAAACACCATATATTTT. The rearrangement uses TRBV11-1 and TRBJ1-3; D perhaps matches TRBD1 (6 bases). The CDR3 is made up of 16 amino acids. Looked up from germline, CDR1 is SGHAT and CDR2 is FQDESV (reference sequence). V was pared by 6 bases and J by 0 bases, with 15 bases between.

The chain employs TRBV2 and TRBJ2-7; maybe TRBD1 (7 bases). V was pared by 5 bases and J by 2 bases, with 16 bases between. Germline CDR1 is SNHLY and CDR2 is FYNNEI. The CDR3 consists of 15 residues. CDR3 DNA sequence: TGTGCCAGCAGTACCCGGGGGACAGATACCTACGAGCAGTACTTC. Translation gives CASSTRGTDTYEQYF.

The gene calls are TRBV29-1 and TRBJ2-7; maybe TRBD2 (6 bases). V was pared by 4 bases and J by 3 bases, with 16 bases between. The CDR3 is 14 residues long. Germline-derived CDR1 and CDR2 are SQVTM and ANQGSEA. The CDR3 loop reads CSVVFGGRHYEQYF. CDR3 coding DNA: TGCAGCGTTGTGTTTGGTGGGAGGCACTACGAGCAGTACTTC.

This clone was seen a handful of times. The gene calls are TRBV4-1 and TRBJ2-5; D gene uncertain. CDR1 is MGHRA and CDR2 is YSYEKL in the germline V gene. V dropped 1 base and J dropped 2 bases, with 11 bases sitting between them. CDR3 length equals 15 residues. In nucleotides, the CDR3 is TGCGCCAGCAGCCAAGTATTAGAGTTTCAAGAGACCCAGTACTTC. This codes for CASSQVLEFQETQYF.

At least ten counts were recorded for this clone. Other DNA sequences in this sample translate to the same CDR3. The CDR3 reads CSARGGSEQFF. In DNA, the CDR3 is TGCAGTGCTAGAGGAGGGAGCGAGCAGTTCTTC. The chain couples TRBV20-1 to TRBJ2-1, with D perhaps TRBD2 (5 bases). The CDR3 has 11 residues. Germline V gene lookup returns CDR1 DFQATT and CDR2 SNEGSKA (reference sequence). V shed 1 base and J shed 10 bases, with 8 bases lying between them.

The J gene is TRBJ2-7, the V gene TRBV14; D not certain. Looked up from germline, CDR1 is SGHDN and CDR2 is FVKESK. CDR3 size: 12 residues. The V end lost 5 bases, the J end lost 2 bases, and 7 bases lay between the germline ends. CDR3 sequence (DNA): TGTGCCAGCAGCGCACAAGCCTACGAGCAGTACTTC. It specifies CASSAQAYEQYF.

The DNA for the CDR3 is TGTGCCAGTAGTCCGGGACTAGCGGGAGGCCCAGTCACAGATACGCAGTATTTT. Translation gives CASSPGLAGGPVTDTQYF. This chain joins TRBV19 and TRBJ2-3; TRBD2 matches 15 bases. Germline CDR1 LNHDA, CDR2 SQIVND (reference sequence). The CDR3 runs 18 residues. V dropped 5 bases and J dropped 2; count of bases not matched to a gene: 8.

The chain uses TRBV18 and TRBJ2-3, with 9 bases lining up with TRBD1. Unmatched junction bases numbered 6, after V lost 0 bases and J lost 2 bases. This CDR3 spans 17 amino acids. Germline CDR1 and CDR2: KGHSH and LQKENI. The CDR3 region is CASSPPRGQGPTDTQYF. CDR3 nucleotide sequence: TGTGCCAGCTCACCACCGCGAGGACAGGGGCCCACAGATACGCAGTATTTT.

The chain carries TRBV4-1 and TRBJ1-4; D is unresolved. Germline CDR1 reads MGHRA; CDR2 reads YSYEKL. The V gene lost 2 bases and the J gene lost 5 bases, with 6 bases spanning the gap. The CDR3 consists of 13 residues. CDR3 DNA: TGCGCCAGCAGCCAATGGCAGAATGAAAAACTGTTTTTT. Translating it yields CASSQWQNEKLFF.